The clone carrying this TCR beta chain has at least ten counts. The antigen is undetermined. The data belong to a study of post-analysis software for immune sequencing data. Study overall: Relapsing-remitting, secondary progressive and progressive-relapsing forms of multiple sclerosis all featured among disease courses.

Findings of the study overall: Normalized Chao1 diversity was significantly lower in multiple sclerosis patients than in controls. TRBV5-6, TRBV5-1 and TRBV20-1 were among roughly 5 TRBV segments more frequent in patients than controls. Under the F measure, samples that were prepared in one batch clustered strongly together.

cDNA libraries of TCR beta carried unique molecular identifiers. It was from approximately 0.91 to 9.4 million T cells that some 500,000 cDNA molecules came. TCRdb called the PCR reads again in MiXCR, with one record for every CDR3 protein. Of roughly 170,000 distinct CDR3 sequences in the sample, about 30% are singletons; the top ten hold about 1.4%. Trimming stripped 2 bases from V and 4 bases from J, with 2 bases between. Looked up from germline, CDR1 is LGHDT and CDR2 is YNNKEL (reference sequence). The CDR3 spans 11 residues. Specimen: blood. The chain uses TRBV3-1 and TRBJ1-2; no definite D call. The source of this sequence is a girl aged 10-17 years with multiple sclerosis. The CDR3 DNA reads as TGTGCCAGCAGCCAATTCTATGGCTACACCTTC. As protein: CASSQFYGYTF.